These 15 T cell receptor beta chains were all obtained from the same sample, sequenced in a study of tumor-infiltrating lymphocytes in primary liver carcinoma. A constant-region primer primed TCR beta cDNA synthesis from 500 to 550 ng of total RNA. Sequencing libraries for TCR beta derived from three nested multiplex PCR rounds that used slightly modified ARM-PCR. TRBV1-TRBV30 forward and Cbeta reverse primers drove the first two roughly 10-cycle rounds. TCRdb reanalysed the multiplex PCR reads using MiXCR and keeps one entry per CDR3 protein. This sample carries a few hundred thousand distinct CDR3 sequences, roughly three fifths of them seen once, and the ten largest clones take about a sixth. For blood RNA, unsorted whole blood served as the source, and germline DNA was extracted too. Material: peripheral blood. These receptors came from a woman younger than 45 with primary liver carcinoma and hepatitis B virus infection.

The sample holds one count of this clonotype. The chain recombines TRBV11-3 with TRBJ1-3; no clear D. Germline CDR1 reads SGHNT; CDR2 reads YENEEA. CDR3 length equals 14 residues. Deletions cut 5 bases from V and 11 bases from J, with 19 bases between. Here the CDR3 reads CASSLYLSSNAIYF. The CDR3 coding sequence is TGTGCCAGCAGCCTGTATCTGTCGTCGAACGCCATATATTTT.

This clonotype has only a few counts. The rearrangement joins TRBV6-1 to TRBJ2-3, with D perhaps assigned TRBD1 or TRBD2 (5 bases each). Trimming stripped 5 bases from V and 1 base from J, with 19 bases between. The germline CDR1 and CDR2 sequences are MNHNS and SASEGT. The CDR3 sequence is 17 residues long. The CDR3 protein is CASSKSGPGLGTDTQYF. Here the CDR3 DNA reads TGTGCCAGCAGTAAAAGCGGACCGGGGCTCGGCACAGATACGCAGTATTTT.

Turning to this clonotype: With a much larger clone just one base away, this may be a read error. This chain joins TRBV11-1 and TRBJ2-5; the D is unclear. The germline gives CDR1 SGHAT, CDR2 FQDESV (reference sequence). CDR3 length: 15 residues. DNA for the CDR3: TGTGCCGGCAGCCATCGAGGTCTGGATCGAGAGACCCAGTACTTC. Translating gives CAGSHRGLDRETQYF.

This clonotype was counted many times. The chain carries TRBV10-2 and TRBJ2-7; maybe TRBD2 (6 bases). With 3 bases removed from V and 2 bases from J, the gap between germline ends came to 14 bases. Germline values: CDR1 WSHSY, CDR2 SAAADI. The CDR3 spans 15 residues. CDR3 nucleotides: TGCGCCAGCAGTGAAGTGGGGGGAACGCCCTACGAGCAGTACTTC. Protein product: CASSEVGGTPYEQYF.

Notes on this clonotype: A much more abundant neighbour one base away suggests this may be a read error. The V and J genes are TRBV6-5 and TRBJ2-7; 9 bases agree with TRBD1. This CDR3 is built from 14 residues. In germline, CDR1 is MNHEY, CDR2 SVGAGI. The CDR3 spells CANSYGTGWYEQYF. The CDR3 coding sequence is TGTGCCAACAGTTACGGGACAGGGTGGTACGAGCAGTACTTC.

In regard to this clonotype: A much larger clonotype is one base distant, so this may be a read error. The chain links TRBV4-1 to TRBJ1-1; 7 bases map to TRBD1. Germline V lookup: CDR1 MGHRA, CDR2 YSYEKL. The CDR3 is 15 amino acids. In DNA, the CDR3 is TGCGCCAGCAGCCAGAGAACAGGGGCGAACACTGAAGCTTCCTTT. Its protein is CASSQRTGANTEASF.

The CDR3 DNA sequence: TGTGCCAGCAGCCATACAGGGCCCGTGGAGCTGTTTTTT. This translates into CASSHTGPVELFF. The rearrangement joins TRBV14 to TRBJ2-2, with D possibly matching TRBD1 (6 bases). Germline lookup yields CDR1 SGHDN and CDR2 FVKESK. Trimming removed 3 bases from V and 10 bases from J, with 12 bases in between. The CDR3 loop spans 13 amino acids.

This clonotype occurred once. A clone one base away is much larger, so this may be a read error. It is unclear where the CDR3 begins or ends on the DNA, so no DNA is shown, and the CDR3 is as TCRdb lists it. This chain uses TRBV12-3 or TRBV12-4 with TRBJ2-7; TRBD1 is taken as the D call from the table, unchecked against the DNA. Inclusive of both ends, the CDR3 amounts to 12 amino acids. This chain's CDR3 is CASILGAPEQYF.

As regards this clonotype: In this CDR3 the conserved last residue, phenylalanine or tryptophan, is missing, so a read error is likely. Because the CDR3's place on the DNA is in doubt, the DNA is left out and the CDR3 is given as listed by TCRdb. V gene TRBV5-6 combines with J gene TRBJ2-2. The CDR3 length equals 15 residues, ends included. In germline, CDR1 is SGHDT, CDR2 YYEEEE. CDR3 in amino acids: CASSLAPRVTGELLL.

This clonotype was found a few times. The chain uses TRBV4-3 and TRBJ2-5, with D possibly matching TRBD1 (6 bases). Trimming took off 0 bases at V and 4 bases at J, with 12 bases between the two ends. There are 15 residues in the CDR3. Germline V gene lookup returns CDR1 LGHNA and CDR2 YSLEER. In DNA form, the CDR3 reads TGCGCCAGCAGCCAAGAAGACAGGCTTCTAGAGACCCAGTACTTC. As protein: CASSQEDRLLETQYF.

In the case of this clonotype: A clone one base away is much larger, so this may be a read error. Since no conserved phenylalanine or tryptophan closes the CDR3, a read error is the likely cause. This rearrangement joins TRBV6-2 or TRBV6-3 to TRBJ1-1, with 7 bases fitting TRBD1. The CDR3 is 14 amino acids. CDR1 and CDR2 (germline): MNHEY, SVGEGT. V lost 5 bases, J lost 1 base, and 4 bases stayed unmatched. The CDR3, as DNA: TGTGCCAGCAGTCGGACAGGTTGGAACACTGAAGCTTTCCTT. Encoded protein: CASSRTGWNTEAFL.

The V call is TRBV4-1, the J call TRBJ2-2; D possibly corresponds to TRBD2 (6 bases). Germline V gene lookup returns CDR1 MGHRA and CDR2 YSYEKL. There are 14 residues in the CDR3. Trimming took 8 bases from V and 6 from J, leaving 16 bases between them. CDR3 amino acids: CASGTTGGAGELFF. In nucleotides, the CDR3 is TGCGCCAGCGGAACTACGGGCGGGGCCGGGGAGCTGTTTTTT.

Of note for this clonotype: A read error may be the cause here, since a much bigger clone is one base away. The chain carries TRBV12-3 or TRBV12-4 and TRBJ2-7, with TRBD1 matching over 10 bases. The CDR3 totals 13 residues. This chain's CDR3 is CASSRQGAYGQYF. The CDR3, as DNA: TGTGCCAGCAGTCGACAGGGGGCCTACGGGCAGTACTTC.

The rearrangement uses TRBV7-9 and TRBJ2-7, with TRBD1 matching over 10 bases. The CDR3 loop spans 14 amino acids. Germline V gene data show CDR1 as SEHNR and CDR2 as FQNEAQ (reference sequence). The V and J ends lost 4 bases and 5 bases, in that order; junction bases with no gene match: 5. The CDR3 reads CASSSQGQGDEQYF. CDR3 nucleotides: TGTGCCAGCAGCTCGCAAGGACAGGGGGACGAGCAGTACTTC. Filled out from reference TRBV7-9 and TRBJ2-7, the complete variable domain reads DTGVSQNPRHKITKRGQNVTFRCDPISEHNRLYWYRQTLGQGPEFLTYFQNEAQLEKSRLLSDRFSAERPKGSFSTLEIQRTEQGDSAMYLCASSSQGQGDEQYFGPGTRLTVT.

Details on this clonotype: A read error may produce the germline difference seen at one junction end. V is TRBV5-8 and J is TRBJ2-7; D not certain. Germline loops: CDR1 SGHTS, CDR2 YDEGEE. This CDR3 contains 15 residues. The chain's CDR3 is CASSLRPAESYERYF. The CDR3 DNA reads as TGTGCCAGCAGCTTGCGTCCGGCGGAATCCTACGAGCGGTACTTC.